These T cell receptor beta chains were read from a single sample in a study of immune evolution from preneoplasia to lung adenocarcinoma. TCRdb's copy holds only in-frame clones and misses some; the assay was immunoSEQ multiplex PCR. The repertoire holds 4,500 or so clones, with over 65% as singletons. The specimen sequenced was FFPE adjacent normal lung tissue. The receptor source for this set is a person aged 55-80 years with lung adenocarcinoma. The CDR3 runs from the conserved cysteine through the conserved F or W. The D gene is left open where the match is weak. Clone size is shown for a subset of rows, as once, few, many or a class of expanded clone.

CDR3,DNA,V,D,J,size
CASSTRVGAIGYTF,TGTGCCAGCAGTACCAGGGTAGGGGCGATTGGCTACACCTTC,TRBV28,-,TRBJ1-2,-
CASSPGPPDGNLQPQHF,TGTGCCAGCTCACCCGGGCCGCCGGATGGAAACCTTCAGCCCCAGCATTTT,TRBV18,-,TRBJ1-5,few
CASSLEGYFYEQYF,TGCGCCAGCAGCTTGGAGGGATATTTCTACGAGCAGTACTTC,TRBV5-1,-,TRBJ2-7,-
CASSQDGDYGYTF,TGCGCCAGCAGCCAAGATGGAGACTATGGCTACACCTTC,TRBV4-3,-,TRBJ1-2,-
CASSYSTGGTEAFF,TGTGCCAGCAGTTACTCGACGGGGGGGACTGAAGCTTTCTTT,TRBV6-5,-,TRBJ1-1,-
CASSLGSYGGELFF,TGTGCCAGCAGCTTAGGGTCCTACGGCGGGGAGCTGTTTTTT,TRBV7-2,-,TRBJ2-2,-
CASSVESGQETQYF,TGTGCCAGCAGCGTAGAATCGGGGCAAGAGACCCAGTACTTC,TRBV9,-,TRBJ2-5,-
CSARGDREAFF,TGCAGTGCTAGAGGGGACCGTGAAGCTTTCTTT,TRBV20-1,-,TRBJ1-1,-
CASSESRTSGTEQYF,TGTGCCAGCAGTGAATCCAGGACTAGCGGCACCGAGCAGTACTTC,TRBV6-1,TRBD2,TRBJ2-7,-
CASTVTGRVTEAFF,TGTGCCAGCACCGTGACAGGCCGGGTCACTGAAGCTTTCTTT,TRBV5-4,-,TRBJ1-1,-
CASSLGWGTEAFF,TGTGCCAGCAGCCTGGGGTGGGGCACTGAAGCTTTCTTT,TRBV11-3,-,TRBJ1-1,-
CASSLALAASSYEQYF,TGTGCCAGCAGCTTAGCGTTAGCGGCGAGCTCCTACGAGCAGTACTTC,TRBV7-8,-,TRBJ2-7,-
CASSPSRGIQETQYF,TGTGCCAGCAGCCCGTCGAGGGGTATCCAAGAGACCCAGTACTTC,TRBV28,-,TRBJ2-5,-
CASSSMGQGLNQPQHF,TGTGCCAGCAGCTCGATGGGACAGGGGCTTAATCAGCCCCAGCATTTT,TRBV5-4,TRBD1,TRBJ1-5,-
CSVDVSPLQETQYF,TGCAGCGTTGATGTATCTCCACTTCAAGAGACCCAGTACTTC,TRBV29-1,-,TRBJ2-5,-
CASSLDRGSYNEQFF,TGTGCCAGCAGCTTAGACAGGGGTTCCTACAATGAGCAGTTCTTC,TRBV7-8,TRBD1,TRBJ2-1,-
CASSESRYYGYTF,TGCGCCAGCAGTGAGTCAAGATACTATGGCTACACCTTC,TRBV10-2,-,TRBJ1-2,few
CASILGGTGELFF,TGTGCCAGCATATTGGGGGGTACCGGGGAGCTGTTTTTT,TRBV5-6,-,TRBJ2-2,-
CASSVGGDTQYF,TGTGCCAGCAGCGTAGGAGGAGATACGCAGTATTTT,TRBV9,-,TRBJ2-3,-
CSARAGQTQHF,TGCAGTGCTAGAGCGGGGCAGACCCAGCATTTT,TRBV20-1,-,TRBJ1-5,-
CAWTVSGAPTNEKLFF,TGTGCCTGGACAGTCTCAGGGGCCCCAACTAATGAAAAACTGTTTTTT,TRBV30,-,TRBJ1-4,-
CASSYRGGYTF,TGTGCCAGCAGTTACAGAGGGGGCTACACCTTC,TRBV28,-,TRBJ1-2,-
CASSLDRGNYGYTF,TGCGCCAGCAGCTTGGACAGGGGTAACTATGGCTACACCTTC,TRBV5-1,TRBD1,TRBJ1-2,-
CASSQGFRELFF,TGCGCCAGCAGCCAAGGGTTCCGGGAGCTGTTTTTT,TRBV4-3,-,TRBJ2-2,-
CASSLQGGRDGFF,TGTGCCAGCTCACTCCAGGGGGGTAGGGATGGTTTCTTT,TRBV18,TRBD1,TRBJ1-1,-
CSGTTSTDTQYF,TGCAGCGGGACAACGAGCACAGATACGCAGTATTTT,TRBV29-1,-,TRBJ2-3,-
CASSSSPGQGFKNIQYF,TGTGCCAGCAGCTCCTCCCCGGGTCAGGGGTTCAAAAACATTCAGTACTTC,TRBV11-2,-,TRBJ2-4,-
CARYLDTQYF,TGCGCCCGCTACTTAGATACGCAGTATTTT,TRBV10-1,-,TRBJ2-3,-
CASSLTSGIQYF,TGTGCCAGCAGTTTAACTTCGGGAATTCAGTACTTC,TRBV27,-,TRBJ2-5,-
CAWQLGQGTNQPQHF,TGTGCCTGGCAACTTGGACAGGGAACTAATCAGCCCCAGCATTTT,TRBV30,TRBD1,TRBJ1-5,-
CASSLEQGYEQYF,TGTGCCAGCAGCTTAGAACAGGGCTACGAGCAGTACTTC,TRBV11-2,-,TRBJ2-7,-
CAIRSDGLLAEAFF,TGTGCCATCAGGAGTGACGGGTTGTTGGCTGAAGCTTTCTTT,TRBV10-3,-,TRBJ1-1,-
CASSSNYGYTF,TGTGCCAGCTCATCTAACTATGGCTACACCTTC,TRBV5-4,-,TRBJ1-2,-
CASSFEQETYEQYF,TGTGCCAGCAGTTTTGAACAGGAGACCTACGAGCAGTACTTC,TRBV28,-,TRBJ2-7,-
CASSLVGTNEKLFF,TGTGCCAGCAGCTTAGTCGGAACTAATGAAAAACTGTTTTTT,TRBV7-9,-,TRBJ1-4,-
CSASVYNEQFF,TGCAGTGCTAGTGTTTACAATGAGCAGTTCTTC,TRBV20-1,-,TRBJ2-1,-
CASSLEGNTGELFF,TGTGCCAGCAGCTTAGAAGGCAACACCGGGGAGCTGTTTTTT,TRBV11-3,-,TRBJ2-2,few
CASRGFQETQYF,TGTGCCAGCAGGGGTTTCCAAGAGACCCAGTACTTC,TRBV28,-,TRBJ2-5,-
CASSLGTGSEAFF,TGTGCCAGCAGCTTAGGAACCGGGAGTGAAGCTTTCTTT,TRBV11-1,-,TRBJ1-1,-
CASSPHSGWNTGELFF,TGTGCCAGCAGCCCTCATTCCGGGTGGAACACCGGGGAGCTGTTTTTT,TRBV4-2,-,TRBJ2-2,-
CASSHISGGSHNEQFF,TGTGCCAGCAGCCACATTAGCGGGGGGTCCCACAATGAGCAGTTCTTC,TRBV7-3,TRBD2,TRBJ2-1,few
CAVWTAAEETQYF,TGTGCCGTGTGGACGGCTGCAGAAGAGACCCAGTACTTC,TRBV6-5,-,TRBJ2-5,-
CASSDGGGAGETQYF,TGTGCCAGCAGTGATGGCGGGGGGGCCGGGGAGACCCAGTACTTC,TRBV2,TRBD2,TRBJ2-5,once
CSVEGEEWETQYF,TGCAGCGTTGAAGGAGAGGAATGGGAGACCCAGTACTTC,TRBV29-1,-,TRBJ2-5,-
CASSSIQYTEAFF,TGTGCCAGCAGCTCTATACAGTACACTGAAGCTTTCTTT,TRBV28,-,TRBJ1-1,few
CASSPSASAYEQYF,TGTGCCAGCAGTCCTTCAGCCAGCGCGTACGAGCAGTACTTC,TRBV27,-,TRBJ2-7,-
CASSLSGTVSGANVLTF,TGTGCCAGCAGTTTAAGCGGGACCGTATCCGGGGCCAACGTCCTGACTTTC,TRBV28,TRBD2,TRBJ2-6,-
CASSYNRNQPQHF,TGTGCCAGCAGCTATAACAGAAATCAGCCCCAGCATTTT,TRBV11-2,-,TRBJ1-5,-
CASSNRGAGGRYNEQFF,TGTGCCAGCAGCAACCGGGGAGCCGGAGGACGCTACAATGAGCAGTTCTTC,TRBV9,-,TRBJ2-1,once
CASSQGGVTEAFF,TGTGCCAGCAGCCAAGGAGGGGTAACTGAAGCTTTCTTT,TRBV4-2,-,TRBJ1-1,-
CASSLDRGDEKLFF,TGCGCCAGCAGCCTGGACAGGGGGGATGAAAAACTGTTTTTT,TRBV4-3,TRBD1,TRBJ1-4,once
CASSLTVNTEAFF,TGTGCCAGCAGTTTGACGGTGAACACTGAAGCTTTCTTT,TRBV6-5,-,TRBJ1-1,-
CASKTRDSPLHF,TGTGCCAGCAAGACCAGGGATTCACCCCTCCACTTT,TRBV28,-,TRBJ1-6,few
CASSQDRTGRSRYGYTF,TGCGCCAGCAGCCAAGATAGGACAGGGAGGTCGAGATATGGCTACACCTTC,TRBV4-3,TRBD1,TRBJ1-2,once
CASSLGVSGGITDTQYF,TGTGCCAGCAGCTTGGGAGTTAGCGGGGGTATCACAGATACGCAGTATTTT,TRBV5-6,TRBD2,TRBJ2-3,-
CASSQVRQGTKLFF,TGCGCCAGCAGCCAAGTGAGACAGGGGACAAAACTGTTTTTT,TRBV4-3,TRBD1,TRBJ1-4,once